A single sample gave rise to the 29 T cell receptor beta chains below, sequenced in a study of T cell repertoires in cytomegalovirus infection. One entry per CDR3 protein results from TCRdb running MiXCR on the reads. The data show about 300,000 distinct CDR3 sequences, with 20% to 30% seen just once and more than 11% held by the top ten. The specimen was PBMCs. These receptors all come from a human donor in good health (CMV status not recorded). Some clones in this sample may be carry-over from other donors' samples.

This clonotype appeared a few times. The chain joins TRBV6-4 to TRBJ2-1; TRBD2 agrees at 15 bases. The length of the CDR3 is 16 residues. V trimming: 6 bases; J trimming: 8 bases; junction bases outside the gene matches: 8. Per the germline V gene, CDR1 is MRHNA and CDR2 is SNTAGT. In DNA form, the CDR3 reads TGTGCCAGCAGCAGGTCCGGGACTAGCGGGGGGCATGAGCAGTTCTTC. Its translation is CASSRSGTSGGHEQFF.

This clonotype has more than one count but fewer than ten. The chain combines TRBV28 with TRBJ1-1; 9 bases are a match to TRBD1. CDR1 is MDHEN, CDR2 SYDVKM, per germline. V was clipped by 5 bases and J by 5 bases; unmatched bases: 6. This CDR3 contains 14 residues. In DNA, the CDR3 is TGTGCCAGCAGTGGACAGGGGATGGGAACTGAAGCTTTCTTT. Translating gives CASSGQGMGTEAFF.

This clonotype appeared a few times. The chain links TRBV6-1 to TRBJ2-2; 7 bases align to TRBD2. Germline lookup yields CDR1 MNHNS and CDR2 SASEGT. The CDR3 consists of 13 residues. With 7 bases clipped from V and 5 bases from J, the junction kept 4 bases outside the gene matches. Here the CDR3 reads CASIYSGTGELFF. The CDR3 region has the DNA TGTGCCAGCATATATAGCGGGACCGGGGAGCTGTTTTTT.

This clonotype was picked up many times. CDR3 in DNA: TGTGCCAGCAGCTTAACAGGAGGGGGGAACACTGAAGCTTTCTTT. Its translation: CASSLTGGGNTEAFF. The chain uses TRBV7-3 and TRBJ1-1; a weak D match, TRBD1 (6 bases). Trimming took off 0 bases at V and 1 base at J, with 9 bases between the two ends. This CDR3 is 15 amino acids long. Germline V gene sequence: CDR1 SGHTA, CDR2 FQGTGA.

This rearrangement joins TRBV11-1 to TRBJ2-2; maybe TRBD1 (5 bases). The ends were cut back, 0 bases at V and 3 bases at J, with 11 bases in the middle. The CDR3 has 16 residues. Germline lookup yields CDR1 SGHAT and CDR2 FQDESV (reference sequence). Here the CDR3 DNA reads TGTGCCAGCAGCTTAGCGTTAGGGGTCGACACCGGGGAGCTGTTTTTT. It translates to CASSLALGVDTGELFF.

Many counts were recorded for this clonotype. The genes are TRBV7-2 and TRBJ1-6, with D possibly matching TRBD1 (5 bases). Germline V gene lookup returns CDR1 SGHTA and CDR2 FQGNSA. V was pared by 4 bases and J by 10 bases, with 17 bases between. The CDR3 is 15 amino acids. CDR3 nucleotides: TGTGCCAGCAGCTCCGGGACCATGGGTACATCACCCCTCCACTTT. Its protein is CASSSGTMGTSPLHF. Together with reference TRBV7-2 and TRBJ1-6, the CDR3 gives the full variable domain: GAGVSQSPSNKVTEKGKDVELRCDPISGHTALYWYRQSLGQGLEFLIYFQGNSAPDKSGLPSDRFSAERTGGSVSTLTIQRTQQEDSAVYLCASSSGTMGTSPLHFGNGTRLTVT.

This clonotype was counted only a few times. The genes are TRBV6-1 and TRBJ1-1, with 9 bases lining up with TRBD1. V lost 7 bases to trimming and J lost 4 bases; unmatched junction nucleotides: 10. The germline gives CDR1 MNHNS, CDR2 SASEGT. The CDR3 runs to 15 residues. In DNA form, the CDR3 reads TGTGCCAGCAACCCCGGGACAGGGTCGAGCACTGAAGCTTTCTTT. It encodes CASNPGTGSSTEAFF.

This clonotype was seen a few times. This CDR3 is CASRTPGGNQPQHF. The CDR3 region has the DNA TGTGCCAGCAGGACCCCGGGGGGCAATCAGCCCCAGCATTTT. This chain links TRBV6-2 or TRBV6-3 with TRBJ1-5, with D perhaps TRBD1 (5 bases). Germline CDR1 and CDR2: MNHEY and SVGEGT. The CDR3 loop spans 14 amino acids. Trimming stripped 6 bases from V and 2 bases from J, with 11 bases between.

In this sample, this clonotype turned up once. V gene TRBV20-1 combines with J gene TRBJ1-1, with D possibly being TRBD1 (6 bases). The CDR3 extends over 13 amino acids. V gave up 8 bases and J gave up 8 bases, with 21 bases separating them. Germline lookup yields CDR1 DFQATT and CDR2 SNEGSKA (reference sequence). CDR3 sequence reads: CSRPRGGGTEAFF. The CDR3, as DNA: TGCAGTCGCCCTAGGGGGGGCGGCACCGAAGCTTTCTTT.

This clonotype was found a few times. The chain links TRBV28 to TRBJ1-5; D remains ambiguous. The CDR3 loop spans 15 amino acids. Germline assignment: CDR1 MDHEN and CDR2 SYDVKM. With 6 bases removed from V and 3 bases from J, the gap between germline ends came to 15 bases. The CDR3, as DNA: TGTGCCAGCAGGGATCCGGGCCCGAACAATCAGCCCCAGCATTTT. Translation: CASRDPGPNNQPQHF.

The CDR3 DNA reads as TGTGCCAGCAGTCCCATCACAGGGGGCACCTCTGGGGCCAACGTCCTGACTTTC. The encoded protein is CASSPITGGTSGANVLTF. The chain joins TRBV6-8 to TRBJ2-6; 9 bases match TRBD1. Germline loops: CDR1 MNHGY, CDR2 SAAAGT. This CDR3 has 18 residues. V shed 5 bases, J shed 0 bases, and the junction held 8 bases outside the gene matches.

The chain uses TRBV19 and TRBJ1-1, with D hard to call. V lost 3 bases to trimming and J lost 6 bases, with 11 bases between them. CDR3 size: 13 residues. Germline V gene data show CDR1 as LNHDA and CDR2 as SQIVND (reference sequence). As DNA, the CDR3 is TGTGCCAGTAGTATGGGAGCGCTTTCTGAAGCTTTCTTT. Its protein product is CASSMGALSEAFF.

The chain has TRBV20-1 and TRBJ1-1; D is unresolved. Trimming stripped 1 base from V and 5 bases from J, with 5 bases between. CDR1 is DFQATT and CDR2 is SNEGSKA in the germline V gene (reference sequence). The CDR3 contains 11 residues. The chain's CDR3 is CSARGVTEAFF. The CDR3 DNA reads TGCAGTGCTAGAGGGGTTACTGAAGCTTTCTTT.

The chain carries TRBV15 and TRBJ1-5, with 7 bases matching TRBD1. The CDR3 extends over 14 amino acids. CDR1 LNHNV and CDR2 YYDKDF come from the germline V gene (reference sequence). The trim removed 4 bases at V and 5 bases at J, leaving 5 bases unmatched. The CDR3 loop reads CATSTGGTYQPQHF. The CDR3 nucleotides read TGTGCCACCAGCACAGGGGGGACTTATCAGCCCCAGCATTTT.

V and J are TRBV15 and TRBJ2-3, with D perhaps given as TRBD1 or TRBD2 (5 bases each). Germline V lookup: CDR1 LNHNV, CDR2 YYDKDF (reference sequence). The CDR3 sequence is 15 residues long. V lost 1 base, J lost 4 bases, and 12 bases lay in between. The CDR3 loop is CATSRGGDLSDTQYF. The CDR3 region has the DNA TGTGCCACCAGCAGAGGAGGGGATCTTTCAGATACGCAGTATTTT. The whole variable domain, filled in from reference TRBV15 and TRBJ2-3, reads DAMVIQNPRYQVTQFGKPVTLSCSQTLNHNVMYWYQQKSSQAPKLLFHYYDKDFNNEADTPDNFQSRRPNTSFCFLDIRSPGLGDTAMYLCATSRGGDLSDTQYFGPGTRLTVL.

This clonotype has a handful of counts. The J gene is TRBJ2-3, the V gene TRBV20-1, with D possibly matching TRBD1 (6 bases). CDR3 length: 14 residues. CDR1 and CDR2 (germline): DFQATT, SNEGSKA (reference sequence). Trimming shortened V by 6 bases and J by 2 bases, and 15 bases separated the two germline ends. DNA for the CDR3: TGCAGTGCGGACAGCAGTTTTTCCACAGATACGCAGTATTTT. Encoded protein: CSADSSFSTDTQYF.

This clonotype was counted at least ten times. The chain is built from TRBV25-1 and TRBJ2-7, with 8 bases identical to TRBD1. With 4 bases clipped from V and 6 bases from J, the junction kept 11 bases outside the gene matches. There are 15 residues in the CDR3. Germline loops: CDR1 MGHDK, CDR2 SYGVNS. CDR3 amino acids: CASSVSLTGDSEQYF. The CDR3 nucleotides read TGTGCCAGCAGTGTTTCCCTGACAGGGGACAGCGAGCAGTACTTC.

This chain joins TRBV5-1 and TRBJ1-1; D remains unclear. V lost 4 bases and J lost 3, with 10 bases in between. This CDR3 has 13 residues. Germline-derived CDR1 and CDR2 are SGHRS and YFSETQ. The CDR3 sequence is CASSKDGDTEAFF. DNA of the CDR3: TGCGCCAGCAGCAAAGATGGAGACACTGAAGCTTTCTTT.

The chain joins TRBV5-5 to TRBJ2-7, with 7 nucleotides matching TRBD1. V lost 1 base to trimming and J lost 2 bases; unmatched junction nucleotides: 9. Germline V lookup: CDR1 SGHKS, CDR2 YYEKEE (reference sequence). CDR3 length: 16 amino acids. The DNA of the CDR3 is TGTGCCAGCAGCTTGAACCTTATACAGGGGACCTACGAGCAGTACTTC. This translates into CASSLNLIQGTYEQYF.

There are many counts of this clonotype. This rearrangement joins TRBV6-1 to TRBJ2-2; D is possibly TRBD1 (6 bases). Germline values: CDR1 MNHNS, CDR2 SASEGT. V dropped 6 bases and J dropped 8 bases, with 13 bases sitting between them. The CDR3 has 13 residues. The CDR3 sequence: CASSGTGWGELFF. DNA of the CDR3: TGTGCCAGCAGCGGAACAGGGTGGGGGGAGCTGTTTTTT.

This chain links TRBV20-1 with TRBJ2-1; 12 nucleotides align to TRBD2. CDR3 length: 17 residues. CDR1 and CDR2 (germline): DFQATT, SNEGSKA (reference sequence). The J segment lost 2 bases and the V segment lost 0 bases, leaving 5 bases of the junction unmatched. Here the CDR3 DNA reads TGCAGTGCTAGAGATTGGACTAGCGGGGCCCCCTACAATGAGCAGTTCTTC. Translated, it gives CSARDWTSGAPYNEQFF.

This clonotype was seen a few times. V and J are TRBV19 and TRBJ1-5; no clear D gene. In germline, CDR1 is LNHDA, CDR2 SQIVND (reference sequence). This CDR3 region has 15 residues. V was cut by 9 bases and J by 2 bases, with 17 bases left in between. The chain's CDR3 is CASSGGLIGNQPQHF. The CDR3 region has the DNA TGTGCCAGCAGTGGAGGGCTTATAGGCAATCAGCCCCAGCATTTT.

The chain uses TRBV18 and TRBJ1-5; no firm D call. The CDR3 runs 14 residues. V shed 2 bases and J shed 3 bases, with 8 bases lying between them. Germline assignment: CDR1 KGHSH and CDR2 LQKENI. CDR3 DNA: TGTGCCAGCTCACCAAAGACCACCAATCAGCCCCAGCATTTT. Its protein product is CASSPKTTNQPQHF.

This clonotype came up a few times. The chain couples TRBV11-3 to TRBJ2-5; TRBD1 aligns across 7 bases. The CDR3 sequence is 12 residues long. V was clipped by 5 bases and J by 7 bases; unmatched bases: 4. Germline V gene lookup returns CDR1 SGHNT and CDR2 YENEEA. As DNA, the CDR3 is TGTGCCAGCAGCCAGGGGGATCGGACCCAGTACTTC. This translates into CASSQGDRTQYF.

The chain has TRBV29-1 and TRBJ2-7; 14 nucleotides align to TRBD2. After removal of 4 bases from V and 4 bases from J, the junction contained 12 bases not matched to a gene. This CDR3 region has 17 residues. CDR1 and CDR2 from the germline V gene are SQVTM and ANQGSEA. CDR3 region: CSVVGGLAGENGYEQYF. In DNA form, the CDR3 reads TGCAGCGTTGTGGGGGGACTAGCGGGAGAGAACGGGTACGAGCAGTACTTC.

The gene calls are TRBV11-2 and TRBJ1-1; tentatively, D is TRBD1 (5 bases). The CDR3 loop spans 12 amino acids. CDR1 SGHAT and CDR2 FQNNGV come from the germline V gene. V gave up 7 bases and J gave up 10 bases, with 16 bases separating them. In DNA, the CDR3 is TGTGCCAGCACCCAGCAGGCTGGGGGAGCTTTCTTT. This gives the protein CASTQQAGGAFF.

The chain recombines TRBV28 with TRBJ1-4; D is undetermined. Trimming left V 3 bases short and J 0 bases short, with 8 bases between. CDR1 is MDHEN, CDR2 SYDVKM, per germline. The CDR3 runs 15 residues. The CDR3 region has the DNA TGTGCCAGCAGTTTTCATTATGCAACTAATGAAAAACTGTTTTTT. The encoded protein is CASSFHYATNEKLFF.

CDR3 residues: CSARVNSVGTGELFF. In nucleotides, the CDR3 is TGCAGTGCTAGAGTCAACAGTGTGGGCACCGGGGAGCTGTTTTTT. The chain has TRBV20-1 and TRBJ2-2; D unresolved. V gave up 1 base and J gave up 4 bases, with 13 bases separating them. CDR1 and CDR2 (germline): DFQATT, SNEGSKA (reference sequence). The CDR3 is 15 residues long.

This chain uses TRBV6-2 or TRBV6-3 with TRBJ2-7, with 9 bases identical to TRBD1. The CDR3 has 17 residues. Germline CDR1 MNHEY, CDR2 SVGEGT. Trimming took 6 bases from V and 5 from J; bases not matched to a gene: 17. The CDR3 loop reads CASSWDRVGWNFDEQYV. In DNA form, the CDR3 reads TGTGCCAGCAGCTGGGACAGGGTTGGATGGAACTTTGACGAGCAGTACGTC.